Presented here are 22 T cell receptor beta chains from one specimen sequenced in a study of identical twins. TCRdb recomputed calls from the 5' RACE reads with MiXCR, one row per CDR3 protein. This table holds around 650,000 distinct CDR3 sequences, around 7.4% found once. These same data were also listed under a study on yellow fever vaccine responses in identical twins.

The sample was PBMCs. The receptors were sampled from a woman aged 18 to 35 in good health.

In its sample, this clonotype was seen a few times. V is TRBV20-1 and J is TRBJ2-3; the match to TRBD2 covers 11 bases. In germline, CDR1 is DFQATT, CDR2 SNEGSKA (reference sequence). Losses at the gene ends were 3 bases for V and 0 bases for J; bases not matched to a gene: 5. This CDR3 spans 16 amino acids. CDR3 sequence: CSAREGLAASTDTQYF. CDR3 nucleotide sequence: TGCAGTGCTAGGGAGGGACTAGCGGCGAGCACAGATACGCAGTATTTT.

This rearrangement joins TRBV20-1 to TRBJ2-1; D possibly corresponds to TRBD1 (6 bases). Germline CDR1 reads DFQATT; CDR2 reads SNEGSKA (reference sequence). V was pared by 6 bases and J by 10 bases, with 13 bases between. The CDR3 runs to 11 residues. CDR3 in DNA: TGCAGTGCCCCAGGTGGGACAGAGCAGTTCTTC. The encoded protein is CSAPGGTEQFF.

This clonotype occurred many times. The CDR3 protein is CASSTGQGDWSPLHF. CDR3 bases: TGTGCCAGCAGTACGGGACAGGGGGATTGGTCACCCCTCCACTTT. The genes are TRBV12-3 or TRBV12-4 and TRBJ1-6; 11 positions agree with TRBD1. CDR3 length: 15 residues. With V trimmed by 5 bases and J by 10 bases, 7 bases remained unmatched.

The chain uses TRBV20-1 and TRBJ2-3; 9 bases align to TRBD1. This CDR3 comprises 15 residues. The V and J ends lost 1 base and 5 bases, in that order; junction bases with no gene match: 7. Germline V CDR1 and CDR2: DFQATT, SNEGSKA (reference sequence). The CDR3 loop is CSARVGTGRRDTQYF. The CDR3 nucleotides read TGCAGTGCTAGAGTGGGGACAGGGCGTAGAGATACGCAGTATTTT.

The chain links TRBV5-1 to TRBJ2-1; 14 nucleotides agree with TRBD2. CDR1 and CDR2 from the germline V gene are SGHRS and YFSETQ. V lost 3 bases, J lost 12 bases, and 11 bases stayed unmatched. This CDR3 is 16 amino acids long. Here the CDR3 reads CASSSGTSGSNRGQFF. CDR3 DNA sequence: TGCGCCAGCAGCTCCGGGACTAGCGGGAGCAATAGGGGGCAGTTCTTC. Based on the CDR3 plus reference TRBV5-1 and TRBJ2-1, the full variable domain is KAGVTQTPRYLIKTRGQQVTLSCSPISGHRSVSWYQQTPGQGLQFLFEYFSETQRNKGNFPGRFSGRQFSNSRSEMNVSTLELGDSALYLCASSSGTSGSNRGQFFGPGTRLTVL.

This clonotype was observed many times. The gene calls are TRBV10-3 and TRBJ2-3, with 9 bases matching TRBD2. The germline gives CDR1 ENHRY, CDR2 SYGVKD. The CDR3 runs to 17 residues. Losses at the gene ends were 6 bases for V and 0 bases for J; bases not matched to a gene: 10. The chain's CDR3 is CAIRPTPTSGSTDTQYF. CDR3 coding DNA: TGTGCCATCAGACCTACCCCGACTAGCGGCAGCACAGATACGCAGTATTTT.

This clonotype was detected ten times or more. V gene TRBV20-1 combines with J gene TRBJ1-5; D is undetermined. The ends were cut back, 5 bases at V and 0 bases at J, with 11 bases in the middle. Germline values: CDR1 DFQATT, CDR2 SNEGSKA (reference sequence). This CDR3 is 14 amino acids long. The CDR3 bases are TGCAGTGCTGCTCGGGAGGATAGCAATCAGCCCCAGCATTTT. Protein product: CSAAREDSNQPQHF.

This clonotype showed up just a few times. This chain uses TRBV20-1 with TRBJ2-5; D might be TRBD2 (6 bases). Trimming left V 3 bases short and J 2 bases short, with 10 bases between. Germline CDR1 reads DFQATT; CDR2 reads SNEGSKA (reference sequence). The CDR3 runs 13 residues. DNA of the CDR3: TGCAGTGCTAGCTATGGGGGGCAAGAGACCCAGTACTTC. Its translation is CSASYGGQETQYF.

This chain links TRBV11-2 with TRBJ2-7; D not resolved. V dropped 0 bases and J dropped 2 bases, with 8 bases sitting between them. The CDR3 spans 14 residues. Germline CDR1 reads SGHAT; CDR2 reads FQNNGV. The CDR3 here is CASSLEDGTYEQYF. The CDR3 bases are TGTGCCAGCAGCTTAGAGGACGGAACCTACGAGCAGTACTTC.

This clonotype was found a few times. The chain carries TRBV12-3 or TRBV12-4 and TRBJ1-3, with 9 nucleotides matching TRBD1. V was clipped by 5 bases and J by 4 bases; unmatched bases: 6. The length of the CDR3 is 15 residues. The CDR3, as DNA: TGTGCCAGCAGTCCCACAGGGGGCTCCGGAAACACCATATATTTT. Protein sequence: CASSPTGGSGNTIYF.

The chain uses TRBV5-1 and TRBJ2-7; D is unresolved. Between the trimmed V and J ends, which lost 3 bases and 3 bases, there was a span of 16 bases. CDR1 and CDR2 (germline): SGHRS, YFSETQ. The CDR3 length is 15 residues. The CDR3 DNA reads TGCGCCAGCAGCTCGGACGGAGCTACCTACTACGAGCAGTACTTC. As protein: CASSSDGATYYEQYF.

Ten or more counts support this clonotype. The chain carries TRBV12-3 or TRBV12-4 and TRBJ2-5; TRBD2 agrees at 9 bases. This CDR3 is built from 14 residues. With V trimmed by 11 bases and J by 0 bases, 7 bases remained unmatched. The DNA of the CDR3 is TGTGCCTCCGGGCTAGCGGGATACCAAGAGACCCAGTACTTC. Encoded protein: CASGLAGYQETQYF.

This clonotype has a handful of counts. The V and J genes are TRBV6-5 and TRBJ2-6; D is ambiguous. Germline values: CDR1 MNHEY, CDR2 SVGAGI. V lost 4 bases, J lost 2 bases, and 9 bases lay in between. The CDR3 has 15 residues. CDR3 nucleotides: TGTGCCAGCAGTTCCCACGCGGCTGGGGCCAACGTCCTGACTTTC. This sequence encodes CASSSHAAGANVLTF.

J is TRBJ1-2 and V is TRBV10-3; maybe TRBD1 (5 bases). Trimming removed 10 bases at V and 8 bases at J, with 23 bases between. The CDR3 runs 14 residues. Per germline, CDR1 ENHRY and CDR2 SYGVKD. The CDR3 nucleotides are TGTGCCACCGCGCCGGGGGGTCCGACTATCGGCTACACCTTC. Protein: CATAPGGPTIGYTF.

A few counts support this clonotype. This chain joins TRBV6-5 and TRBJ1-2; tentatively, D is TRBD1 (6 bases). Trimming stripped 4 bases from V and 3 bases from J, with 12 bases between. Germline CDR1 and CDR2: MNHEY and SVGAGI. There are 14 residues in the CDR3. The CDR3 protein is CASSSYNRDYGYTF. The CDR3 bases are TGTGCCAGCAGTTCCTACAACAGGGACTATGGCTACACCTTC.

V is TRBV3-1 and J is TRBJ2-4, with D possibly matching TRBD2 (7 bases). V was cut by 5 bases and J by 2 bases, with 13 bases left in between. This CDR3 is built from 15 residues. Germline CDR1 and CDR2: LGHDT and YNNKEL (reference sequence). The CDR3 DNA reads TGTGCCAGCAGCTCCCGGGGGGACACCAAAAACATTCAGTACTTC. It yields the protein CASSSRGDTKNIQYF.

This clonotype showed up just a few times. V is TRBV11-2 and J is TRBJ2-1; D is unresolved. In germline, CDR1 is SGHAT, CDR2 FQNNGV. V dropped 6 bases and J dropped 5 bases, with 11 bases sitting between them. This CDR3 is built from 13 residues. CDR3 protein: CASRPEPHNEQFF. CDR3 coding DNA: TGTGCCAGCAGACCAGAACCCCACAATGAGCAGTTCTTC.

The chain couples TRBV19 to TRBJ2-5, with TRBD2 identical over 10 bases. Germline-derived CDR1 and CDR2 are LNHDA and SQIVND (reference sequence). This CDR3 is 15 amino acids long. Losses at the gene ends were 4 bases for V and 4 bases for J; bases not matched to a gene: 6. CDR3 sequence (DNA): TGTGCCAGTAGTACCCGGACTAGCGGAGGAGAGACCCAGTACTTC. Translating gives CASSTRTSGGETQYF. The variable domain in full, with the rest retrieved from reference TRBV19 and TRBJ2-5, is DGGITQSPKYLFRKEGQNVTLSCEQNLNHDAMYWYRQDPGQGLRLIYYSQIVNDFQKGDIAEGYSVSREKKESFPLTVTSAQKNPTAFYLCASSTRTSGGETQYFGPGTRLLVL.

V and J are TRBV27 and TRBJ2-5, with 13 bases that match TRBD2. Germline CDR1 MNHEY, CDR2 SMNVEV (reference sequence). Germline trimming cut 5 bases from V and 3 bases from J; bases unmatched to any gene: 0. This CDR3 region has 14 residues. The CDR3 bases are TGTGCCAGCAGTGGACTAGCGGGGGAAGAGACCCAGTACTTC. This encodes CASSGLAGEETQYF.

The sample holds a few counts of this clonotype. The V call is TRBV9, the J call TRBJ2-2, with D maybe TRBD1 (5 bases). From germline, CDR1 is SGDLS and CDR2 YYNGEE. The CDR3 sequence is 15 residues long. Trimming pared 0 bases from V and 1 base from J, leaving 7 bases between. CDR3 region: CASSVGTLNTGELFF. For the CDR3, the DNA is TGTGCCAGCAGCGTAGGGACACTGAACACCGGGGAGCTGTTTTTT.

V and J are TRBV28 and TRBJ2-5, with 9 bases matching TRBD1. The germline V gene encodes CDR1 MDHEN and CDR2 SYDVKM. CDR3 length equals 14 residues. With V trimmed by 5 bases and J by 4 bases, 5 bases remained unmatched. The CDR3 loop reads CASSRRTGVETQYF. Written as DNA, the CDR3 is TGTGCCAGCAGTCGAAGGACAGGGGTAGAGACCCAGTACTTC. Combining the CDR3 with reference TRBV28 and TRBJ2-5 gives the whole variable domain DVKVTQSSRYLVKRTGEKVFLECVQDMDHENMFWYRQDPGLGLRLIYFSYDVKMKEKGDIPEGYSVSREKKERFSLILESASTNQTSMYLCASSRRTGVETQYFGPGTRLLVL.

V usage is TRBV6-5 and J usage is TRBJ2-3; 11 bases map to TRBD2. Germline-derived CDR1 and CDR2 are MNHEY and SVGAGI. There are 19 residues in the CDR3. The V and J ends lost 2 bases and 0 bases, in that order; junction bases with no gene match: 10. The CDR3 DNA follows: TGTGCCAGCAGTTACGGATCTTCTAGCGGGGGGCCTAGCACAGATACGCAGTATTTT. This translates into CASSYGSSSGGPSTDTQYF.